The 23 T cell receptor beta chains below were found in one sample sequenced in a study of T cells in tuberculosis. Time point defined: new active TB diagnosis, blood taken before or within 7 days of starting treatment. Sequencing used immunoSEQ multiplex PCR; TCRdb keeps in-frame clones, though not all of them. The table records 25,000 to 40,000 clones, around 90% of them present only once. The material sequenced was PBMCs, taken at tuberculosis diagnosis. Source of these receptors: an adult with tuberculosis.

V usage is TRBV15 and J usage is TRBJ1-2, with D unresolved. V lost 5 bases, J lost 2 bases, and 12 bases lay in between. The CDR3 covers 14 residues. Germline CDR1 is LNHNV and CDR2 is YYDKDF (reference sequence). The CDR3 region has the DNA TGTGCCACCAGCCAGTCCAGGCTAAACTATGGCTACACCTTC. Its protein product is CATSQSRLNYGYTF.

Concerning this clone itself: One end of the junction does not line up with germline, which may come from a read error. This sequence joins TRBV5-8 and TRBJ2-7; a weak D match, TRBD1 (5 bases). The CDR3 has 12 amino acids. The V gene's germline CDR1 is SGHTS and CDR2 YDEGEE. CDR3 sequence: CASSDRTSRLLF. The CDR3 DNA reads as TGTGCCAGCAGCGATAGGACATCGCGATTACTCTTC.

The chain uses TRBV13 and TRBJ2-3, with 14 positions matching TRBD2. Germline V gives CDR1 PRHDT, CDR2 FYEKMQ (reference sequence). Trimming removed 4 bases from V and 1 base from J; junction bases left unmatched: 1. This CDR3 region has 16 residues. The CDR3 DNA sequence: TGTGCCAGCAGCTCGGGACTAGCGGGGGGCACAGATACGCAGTATTTT. This sequence encodes CASSSGLAGGTDTQYF.

This sequence joins TRBV27 and TRBJ2-1; 11 bases match TRBD2. Trimming removed 6 bases from V and 7 bases from J; junction bases left unmatched: 11. Germline assignment: CDR1 MNHEY and CDR2 SMNVEV (reference sequence). The CDR3 has 16 residues. The CDR3 bases are TGTGCCAGCAGCCGGCCGCTAGCGGGGGGAAAAAATGAGCAGTTCTTC. The encoded protein is CASSRPLAGGKNEQFF.

V is TRBV7-2 and J is TRBJ1-1, with no clear D. Trimming stripped 0 bases from V and 5 bases from J, with 13 bases between. Looked up from germline, CDR1 is SGHTA and CDR2 is FQGNSA. The CDR3 consists of 15 residues. The CDR3 loop reads CASSLATYLETEAFF. CDR3 in DNA: TGTGCCAGCAGCTTAGCGACCTATCTGGAGACTGAAGCTTTCTTT.

This chain uses TRBV14 with TRBJ2-4, with D unclear. There are 16 residues in the CDR3. Germline lookup yields CDR1 SGHDN and CDR2 FVKESK. The germline V and J ends were trimmed by 0 bases and 0 bases, with 9 bases remaining between them. The CDR3 DNA reads TGTGCCAGCAGCCAAGAGGTGATCGGAGCCAAAAACATTCAGTACTTC. Amino acid sequence: CASSQEVIGAKNIQYF.

The J gene is TRBJ1-4, the V gene TRBV4-1; weak D call: TRBD1 (5 bases). Germline CDR1 MGHRA, CDR2 YSYEKL. V lost 0 bases to trimming and J lost 10 bases, with 15 bases between them. The CDR3 length is 15 residues. CDR3: CASSQDERGLRKLFF. CDR3 nucleotide sequence: TGCGCCAGCAGCCAAGACGAAAGGGGATTGAGAAAACTGTTTTTT.

The V gene is TRBV7-9, the J gene TRBJ2-3; possible D gene TRBD2, 5 bases. Germline CDR1 SEHNR, CDR2 FQNEAQ (reference sequence). V was trimmed by 0 bases and J by 0 bases, leaving 10 bases between them. The CDR3 runs to 16 residues. The CDR3 is CASSLALSGSTDTQYF. The CDR3 bases are TGTGCCAGCAGCTTAGCGCTGAGCGGTAGCACAGATACGCAGTATTTT. Full variable domain (outside the CDR3, taken from reference TRBV7-9 and TRBJ2-3): DTGVSQNPRHKITKRGQNVTFRCDPISEHNRLYWYRQTLGQGPEFLTYFQNEAQLEKSRLLSDRFSAERPKGSFSTLEIQRTEQGDSAMYLCASSLALSGSTDTQYFGPGTRLTVL.

The chain is built from TRBV4-3 and TRBJ1-2, with unresolved D. The length of the CDR3 is 16 residues. Trimming took 1 base from V and 2 from J, leaving 14 bases between them. CDR1 is LGHNA and CDR2 is YSLEER in the germline V gene. The CDR3 protein is CASSQARRTANYGYTF. The CDR3, as DNA: TGCGCCAGCAGCCAAGCCCGCCGAACAGCCAACTATGGCTACACCTTC.

The chain joins TRBV6-6 to TRBJ2-5; 8 bases agree with TRBD2. CDR3 length: 16 amino acids. V lost 2 bases to trimming and J lost 5 bases; unmatched junction nucleotides: 10. Germline V gene data show CDR1 as MNHNY and CDR2 as SVGAGI (reference sequence). The DNA of the CDR3 is TGTGCCAGCAGTTACATTAGCGGGATCTTTTGGGAGACCCAGTACTTC. Its protein product is CASSYISGIFWETQYF.

This chain connects TRBV11-2 to TRBJ1-4; D possibly corresponds to TRBD1 (5 bases). Trimming stripped 1 base from V and 5 bases from J, with 8 bases between. The CDR3 runs to 14 residues. Germline CDR1 is SGHAT and CDR2 is FQNNGV. DNA of the CDR3: TGTGCCAGCAGCTTAGGACAGAGGAATGAAAAACTGTTTTTT. Translated: CASSLGQRNEKLFF.

The chain joins TRBV11-2 to TRBJ2-6; perhaps TRBD2 as D (5 bases). The CDR3 sequence is 17 residues long. Trimming took off 1 base at V and 0 bases at J, with 10 bases between the two ends. In germline, CDR1 is SGHAT, CDR2 FQNNGV. Here the CDR3 DNA reads TGTGCCAGCAGCTTAGGGACTGTAAGCTCTGGGGCCAACGTCCTGACTTTC. Its protein is CASSLGTVSSGANVLTF.

The chain recombines TRBV4-3 with TRBJ2-1, with D possibly TRBD1 on 6 matching bases. There are 14 residues in the CDR3. Germline CDR1 LGHNA, CDR2 YSLEER. V lost 0 bases and J lost 8, with 11 bases in between. The CDR3 DNA reads as TGCGCCAGCAGCCAAGAGACAGGTATGGATGAGCAGTTCTTC. Translated, it gives CASSQETGMDEQFF.

The chain combines TRBV6-1 with TRBJ2-3; 7 bases agree with TRBD2. Germline V gene sequence: CDR1 MNHNS, CDR2 SASEGT. The CDR3 is 15 amino acids. Trimming at V came to 7 bases and at J to 1 base, leaving 8 bases not matched to a gene. CDR3: CASILNLAGTDTQYF. The DNA for the CDR3 is TGTGCCAGCATCTTAAATCTAGCGGGCACAGATACGCAGTATTTT.

This chain uses TRBV28 with TRBJ2-3; 7 nucleotides align to TRBD1. Germline CDR1 MDHEN, CDR2 SYDVKM. Trimming cost V 6 bases and J 6 bases; bases outside gene matches: 9. The CDR3 length is 14 residues. This CDR3 is CASRTTGVRDTQYF. CDR3 DNA sequence: TGTGCCAGCAGGACTACAGGGGTACGGGATACGCAGTATTTT. Together with reference TRBV28 and TRBJ2-3, the CDR3 gives the full variable domain: DVKVTQSSRYLVKRTGEKVFLECVQDMDHENMFWYRQDPGLGLRLIYFSYDVKMKEKGDIPEGYSVSREKKERFSLILESASTNQTSMYLCASRTTGVRDTQYFGPGTRLTVL.

CDR3 DNA sequence: TGTGCCAGCAGTGAAGGAAGCGGGGCAGATACGCAGTATTTT. Protein sequence: CASSEGSGADTQYF. The chain joins TRBV6-1 to TRBJ2-3; TRBD2 aligns across 7 bases. Trimming at V came to 1 base and at J to 4 bases, leaving 2 bases not matched to a gene. Germline V gene sequence: CDR1 MNHNS, CDR2 SASEGT. CDR3 length equals 14 residues.

This sequence joins TRBV30 and TRBJ1-6, with 7 bases matching TRBD1. In germline, CDR1 is GTSNPN, CDR2 SVGIG (reference sequence). This CDR3 has 12 residues. The trim removed 7 bases at V and 7 bases at J, leaving 4 bases unmatched. CDR3 residues: CASGTENSPLHF. CDR3 sequence (DNA): TGTGCCTCCGGGACAGAAAATTCACCCCTCCACTTT.

The rearrangement links TRBV2 to TRBJ1-5, with 10 nucleotides matching TRBD1. V shed 6 bases and J 6 bases; nucleotides not matched to a gene: 8. The CDR3 runs 15 residues. From germline, CDR1 is SNHLY and CDR2 FYNNEI. CDR3 amino acids: CASRKGQGLVQPQHF. CDR3 DNA sequence: TGTGCCAGCAGGAAGGGACAGGGGTTAGTTCAGCCCCAGCATTTT.

The chain is built from TRBV7-8 and TRBJ1-5, with unresolved D. Germline CDR1 SGHVS, CDR2 FQNEAQ. The V end lost 1 base, the J end lost 9 bases, and 19 bases lay between the germline ends. CDR3 length: 16 residues. CDR3 sequence reads: CASSLVGAGGERPQHF. The CDR3 DNA follows: TGTGCCAGCAGCTTAGTTGGTGCAGGCGGGGAGCGGCCCCAGCATTTT.

V gene TRBV6-1 combines with J gene TRBJ1-2, with D unresolved. Germline V lookup: CDR1 MNHNS, CDR2 SASEGT. The V gene lost 8 bases and the J gene lost 4 bases, with 11 bases spanning the gap. The CDR3 length is 12 residues. This chain's CDR3 is CASGENRYGYTF. CDR3 nucleotides: TGTGCCAGCGGAGAGAACCGCTATGGCTACACCTTC.

About this clone: Because the CDR3 is missing its conserved closing phenylalanine or tryptophan, this is likely a read error. It is unclear where the CDR3 begins or ends on the DNA, so no DNA is shown, and the CDR3 is as TCRdb lists it. The rearrangement joins TRBV2 to TRBJ1-5. Per germline, CDR1 SNHLY and CDR2 FYNNEI. The CDR3 region is 13 residues in length, termini included. The CDR3 here is CASSESSFRDSSL.

The chain combines TRBV29-1 with TRBJ2-7; TRBD2 is a possible D gene (5 bases). The germline V and J ends were trimmed by 2 bases and 6 bases, with 20 bases remaining between them. In germline, CDR1 is SQVTM, CDR2 ANQGSEA. The CDR3 length is 15 residues. In DNA form, the CDR3 reads TGCAGCGTTGAAATCCCCAACGACTATTCAGGCGAGCAGTACTTC. Encoded protein: CSVEIPNDYSGEQYF.

The chain combines TRBV28 with TRBJ2-3; 11 nucleotides line up with TRBD2. V was pared by 3 bases and J by 5 bases, with 4 bases of the junction left unmatched. Germline V CDR1 and CDR2: MDHEN, SYDVKM. This CDR3 spans 15 amino acids. The CDR3 nucleotides are TGTGCCAGCAGTTTGGTAGCGGGAGGGGGAGATACGCAGTATTTT. This sequence encodes CASSLVAGGGDTQYF.